This T cell receptor beta chain emerged from a study of cytomegalovirus exposure and HLA in healthy donors. For the study at large: A previous analysis identified approximately 120 million unique TCR beta sequences derived from some 170 million T cells. Overall study results and limits: Roughly even sequencing depth across donors was the assumption behind the presence/absence analyses. As immune exposure information, only CMV serostatus was available. It was reported that the classifier diagnosed cytomegalovirus status with high specificity and sensitivity in both the original and validation cohorts.

Note on this clone: The antigen is undetermined.

PCR amplification relied on 60 Vbeta primers (plus 13 Jbeta primers). TCRdb keeps only in-frame clones here, not all; method: immunoSEQ multiplex PCR. The table has about 130,000 clones, around 75% seen once. The ends lost 3 bases at V and 6 bases at J; junction bases unmatched: 7. This CDR3 region has 15 residues. CDR1 and CDR2 from the germline V gene are KGHSH and LQKENI. The material sequenced was PBMCs. The chain has TRBV18 and TRBJ2-1; TRBD1 aligns across 8 bases. The TCR originated in a man aged 25-45 years in good health and CMV-seronegative. CDR3 residues: CASSPRQGSVNEQFF. CDR3 DNA sequence: TGTGCCAGCTCACCGCGACAGGGGTCCGTCAATGAGCAGTTCTTC.